A single sample is the source of the 27 T cell receptor beta chains below, sequenced in a study of tumor-infiltrating lymphocytes in oesophageal squamous cell carcinoma. TCRdb recomputed calls from the PCR reads with MiXCR, one row per CDR3 protein. The sample carries about 16,000 distinct CDR3 sequences, less than 55% recorded once. Sequenced: blood. The receptors were gathered from a female donor with esophageal squamous cell carcinoma.

V gene TRBV7-3 combines with J gene TRBJ2-6; D gene unclear. The CDR3 sequence is 15 residues long. Deletions cut 5 bases from V and 2 bases from J, with 10 bases between. Germline values: CDR1 SGHTA, CDR2 FQGTGA. CDR3 in DNA: TGTGCCAGCAGCACCAGTTTACCTGGGGCCAACGTCCTGACTTTC. Its protein product is CASSTSLPGANVLTF. The complete variable domain, with remaining parts taken from reference TRBV7-3 and TRBJ2-6, reads GAGVSQTPSNKVTEKGKYVELRCDPISGHTALYWYRQSLGQGPEFLIYFQGTGAADDSGLPNDRFFAVRPEGSVSTLKIQRTERGDSAVYLCASSTSLPGANVLTFGAGSRLTVL.

This clonotype appeared once. The chain uses TRBV7-3 and TRBJ2-2; D remains ambiguous. Trimming took off 1 base at V and 0 bases at J, with 3 bases between the two ends. This CDR3 has 14 residues. Germline V gene data show CDR1 as SGHTA and CDR2 as FQGTGA. CDR3: CASSLNPNTGELFF. CDR3 nucleotides: TGTGCCAGCAGCTTAAATCCGAACACCGGGGAGCTGTTTTTT.

This clonotype was counted a few times. The chain combines TRBV6-1 with TRBJ2-3, with TRBD1 matching 7 bases. The CDR3 totals 15 residues. From germline, CDR1 is MNHNS and CDR2 SASEGT. The junction had 6 bases not matched to a gene; V was cut back by 6 bases and J by 0 bases. The CDR3 sequence is CASRIQGSSTDTQYF. The CDR3 DNA sequence: TGTGCCAGCAGGATACAGGGGTCTAGCACAGATACGCAGTATTTT.

In the case of this clonotype: Possible read error: a much larger clone is one base away. The chain has TRBV12-3 or TRBV12-4 and TRBJ2-4; maybe TRBD1 (6 bases). The CDR3 length is 14 residues. The V and J ends lost 7 bases and 13 bases respectively, with 23 bases between them. DNA for the CDR3: TGTGCCAGCAATATAGGACGAGGGGACAATGAGCAGTACTTC. Residues: CASNIGRGDNEQYF.

V and J are TRBV19 and TRBJ1-4; TRBD1 aligns across 7 bases. Germline values: CDR1 LNHDA, CDR2 SQIVND (reference sequence). CDR3 size: 14 residues. The junction had 1 base not matched to a gene; V was cut back by 4 bases and J by 2 bases. CDR3 in amino acids: CASSTTGTNEKLFF. The CDR3 bases are TGTGCCAGTAGTACGACAGGGACTAATGAAAAACTGTTTTTT. Supplemented by reference TRBV19 and TRBJ1-4, the full variable domain reads DGGITQSPKYLFRKEGQNVTLSCEQNLNHDAMYWYRQDPGQGLRLIYYSQIVNDFQKGDIAEGYSVSREKKESFPLTVTSAQKNPTAFYLCASSTTGTNEKLFFGSGTQLSVL.

This clonotype was observed a handful of times. The chain has TRBV12-3 or TRBV12-4 and TRBJ2-3, with 9 positions matching TRBD1. Gene TRBJ2-7 matches the end of the DNA better, so the J call may be wrong. There are 14 residues in the CDR3. The CDR3 here is CASSLWGQGSEQYF. In nucleotides, the CDR3 is TGTGCCAGCAGTTTATGGGGACAGGGATCCGAGCAGTACTTC.

To note about this clonotype: A read error may produce the germline difference seen at one junction end. This chain uses TRBV5-3 with TRBJ1-2; 7 bases align to TRBD1. TRBV5-3 is an ORF; its function is uncertain. The CDR3 consists of 15 residues. DNA of the CDR3: TGTGCCAGCAGCTTGGTAAGGGGGCAGAACTATGGCTACACCTTC. Translation gives CASSLVRGQNYGYTF.

With regard to this clonotype: One end of the junction is discordant with germline, which a read error may explain. The V gene is TRBV7-6, the J gene TRBJ2-5; 9 bases fit TRBD1. Germline lookup yields CDR1 SGHVS and CDR2 FNYEAQ. The CDR3 loop spans 15 amino acids. The CDR3 loop is CASSPLQGAGGTQYF. In nucleotides, the CDR3 is TGTGCTAGCAGCCCGTTACAGGGGGCAGGGGGGACCCAGTACTTC. The full variable domain, its missing parts supplied by reference TRBV7-6 and TRBJ2-5, is GAGVSQSPRYKVTKRGQDVALRCDPISGHVSLYWYRQALGQGPEFLTYFNYEAQQDKSGLPNDRFSAERPEGSISTLTIQRTEQRDSAMYRCASSPLQGAGGTQYFGPGTRLLVL.

The chain recombines TRBV7-4 with TRBJ2-2; 13 positions match TRBD2. V lost 1 base and J lost 0; bases outside the gene matches: 5. The CDR3 is 19 amino acids. Germline V gene data show CDR1 as SGHVT and CDR2 as SQSDAQ. In nucleotides, the CDR3 is TGTGCCAGCAGCTTAGGTGTGACTAGCGGGAGGACGAACACCGGGGAGCTGTTTTTT. It encodes CASSLGVTSGRTNTGELFF. Looking up the rest from reference TRBV7-4 and TRBJ2-2 gives the full variable domain: GAGVSQSPRYKVAKRGRDVALRCDSISGHVTLYWYRQTLGQGSEVLTYSQSDAQRDKSGRPSGRFSAERPERSVSTLKIQRTEQGDSAVYLCASSLGVTSGRTNTGELFFGEGSRLTVL.

This clonotype was detected only a few times. The chain combines TRBV3-1 with TRBJ1-4; 9 bases are a match to TRBD1. Per germline, CDR1 LGHDT and CDR2 YNNKEL (reference sequence). The CDR3 spans 14 residues. V shed 2 bases and J 6 bases; nucleotides not matched to a gene: 1. CDR3 DNA sequence: TGTGCCAGCAGCCAAAGGGACAGGGATGAAAAACTGTTTTTT. It encodes CASSQRDRDEKLFF. Full variable domain (outside the CDR3, taken from reference TRBV3-1 and TRBJ1-4): DTAVSQTPKYLVTQMGNDKSIKCEQNLGHDTMYWYKQDSKKFLKIMFSYNNKELIINETVPNRFSPKSPDKAHLNLHINSLELGDSAVYFCASSQRDRDEKLFFGSGTQLSVL.

About this clonotype itself: The conserved phenylalanine or tryptophan is not found at the CDR3 terminus, so this likely reflects a read error. The limits of the CDR3 on the DNA are not certain, so only TCRdb's listed CDR3 is given. The V gene is TRBV6-2 or TRBV6-3, the J gene TRBJ2-1; the table names TRBD2, a call not compared with the DNA. Germline CDR1 reads MNHEY; CDR2 reads SVGEGT. The CDR3 adds up to 12 amino acids, both ends counted. CDR3 in amino acids: CASSEREASSSS.

On this clonotype: The conserved final phenylalanine or tryptophan is absent from the CDR3, which likely points to a read error. Because the CDR3's place on the DNA is in doubt, the DNA is left out and the CDR3 is given as listed by TCRdb. This chain uses TRBV5-1 with TRBJ2-7; TRBD1, the table's D call, lacks a check against the DNA. In germline, CDR1 is SGHRS, CDR2 YFSETQ. The CDR3 comprises 19 residues, both ends counted. The CDR3 here is CASSLGGQGDGANGYTFGS.

The chain employs TRBV7-2 and TRBJ2-3; 9 nucleotides align to TRBD2. Near its end, the DNA agrees better with TRBJ2-7, so the J call may be wrong. The germline V gene encodes CDR1 SGHTA and CDR2 FQGNSA. CDR3 size: 14 residues. The CDR3 spells CASSLAVAGDEQYF. The CDR3 nucleotides are TGTGCCAGCAGCTTAGCGGTAGCGGGAGACGAGCAGTACTTC.

The V and J genes are TRBV6-6 and TRBJ2-3, with D possibly matching TRBD1 (6 bases). The J call may be mistaken, given a closer DNA end match to TRBJ1-6. Looked up from germline, CDR1 is MNHNY and CDR2 is SVGAGI (reference sequence). The CDR3 spans 14 residues. The CDR3: CASSYGQGSTSLHF. The CDR3 coding sequence is TGTGCCAGCAGTTACGGGCAGGGGAGTACTTCCCTCCACTTT.

A remark on this clonotype: This sequence may be a read error, since a much larger clone differs from it by one base. The J gene is TRBJ2-4, the V gene TRBV5-1, with 7 bases aligning to TRBD1. This CDR3 comprises 14 residues. Trimming removed 0 bases from V and 13 bases from J; junction bases left unmatched: 10. The germline V gene encodes CDR1 SGHRS and CDR2 YFSETQ. CDR3 sequence: CASSLVAGGDEQYF. In DNA, the CDR3 is TGCGCCAGCAGCTTGGTGGCAGGGGGTGATGAGCAGTACTTC.

This chain links TRBV27 with TRBJ2-1; 7 nucleotides agree with TRBD2. Germline assignment: CDR1 MNHEY and CDR2 SMNVEV (reference sequence). Trimming at V came to 3 bases and at J to 0 bases, leaving 5 bases not matched to a gene. This CDR3 is built from 16 residues. This CDR3 is CASSFWGGSSYNEQFF. DNA for the CDR3: TGTGCCAGCAGTTTCTGGGGCGGGAGCTCCTACAATGAGCAGTTCTTC.

The chain joins TRBV7-8 to TRBJ2-6; possible D gene TRBD1, 5 bases. The tail of the sequence fits TRBJ2-7 better, so the J call may be wrong. Germline V gene sequence: CDR1 SGHVS, CDR2 FQNEAQ. This CDR3 comprises 12 residues. The CDR3 loop is CASSQGGYEQYF. DNA of the CDR3: TGTGCCAGCAGCCAGGGCGGCTACGAGCAGTACTTC.

About this clonotype itself: Just one base apart from a much larger clone, this may be a read error. The J gene is TRBJ2-3, the V gene TRBV7-3; no definite D call. The J call may be incorrect, as the DNA end agrees better with TRBJ2-1. Germline assignment: CDR1 SGHTA and CDR2 FQGTGA. CDR3 length: 15 residues. The CDR3: CASSPREAESDEQFF. As DNA, the CDR3 is TGTGCCAGCAGTCCTCGCGAGGCGGAAAGCGATGAGCAGTTCTTC.

V is TRBV7-2 and J is TRBJ2-1; D remains unclear. V was clipped by 2 bases and J by 2 bases, with 13 bases between them. The CDR3 covers 16 residues. Germline CDR1 reads SGHTA; CDR2 reads FQGNSA. The CDR3 here is CASSLSSRSPYNEQFF. DNA for the CDR3: TGTGCCAGCAGCTTATCCTCCAGGTCCCCCTACAATGAGCAGTTCTTC.

The rearrangement links TRBV7-3 to TRBJ2-5; tentative D call: TRBD1 (5 bases). V lost 2 bases and J 5 bases, leaving 9 bases between the germline ends. CDR1 SGHTA and CDR2 FQGTGA come from the germline V gene. The CDR3 length is 13 residues. CDR3 nucleotides: TGTGCCAGCAGCTTACAGGGCGATGAGACCCAGTACTTC. This translates into CASSLQGDETQYF.

This clonotype has only a few counts. The chain uses TRBV7-2 and TRBJ2-1; 9 positions match TRBD2. J lost 6 bases, V lost 1 base, and 7 bases had no gene match. Germline V gene data show CDR1 as SGHTA and CDR2 as FQGNSA. CDR3 length: 16 amino acids. The CDR3 bases are TGTGCCAGCAGCTTAGATAGCGGGAGAGGGAGCAATGAGCAGTTCTTC. Its translation is CASSLDSGRGSNEQFF. Filled out from reference TRBV7-2 and TRBJ2-1, the complete variable domain reads GAGVSQSPSNKVTEKGKDVELRCDPISGHTALYWYRQSLGQGLEFLIYFQGNSAPDKSGLPSDRFSAERTGGSVSTLTIQRTQQEDSAVYLCASSLDSGRGSNEQFFGPGTRLTVL.

The J gene is TRBJ2-7, the V gene TRBV7-6; 10 nucleotides line up with TRBD1. The J call may be incorrect, as the DNA end agrees better with TRBJ2-5. Germline V lookup: CDR1 SGHVS, CDR2 FNYEAQ. The CDR3 covers 15 residues. Written as DNA, the CDR3 is TGTGCCAGCAGCTTGGGGACAGGGGACCAAGAGACCCAGTACTTC. The encoded protein is CASSLGTGDQETQYF.

This clonotype showed up many times. A read error may account for a junction end that differs from germline. The chain recombines TRBV12-3 or TRBV12-4 with TRBJ2-1; D tentatively fits TRBD1 or TRBD2 (5 bases each). CDR3 length: 15 amino acids. Here the CDR3 reads CASRLEWGSYNEQFF. CDR3 DNA: TGTGCCAGCAGATTAGAATGGGGGAGTTACAATGAGCAGTTCTTC.

The chain has TRBV5-5 and TRBJ2-6, with a weak D call TRBD1 (5 bases). The J call is doubtful: the DNA matches TRBJ2-7 better. Germline lookup yields CDR1 SGHKS and CDR2 YYEKEE (reference sequence). This CDR3 contains 14 residues. Written as DNA, the CDR3 is TGTGCCAGCAGCTCCGTCAGGACATCCTACGAGCAGTACTTC. It yields the protein CASSSVRTSYEQYF.

This clonotype was counted many times. The J gene is TRBJ2-5, the V gene TRBV10-3, with D maybe TRBD1 (6 bases). The length of the CDR3 is 14 residues. CDR1 and CDR2 from the germline V gene are ENHRY and SYGVKD. Between the trimmed V and J ends, which lost 11 bases and 5 bases, there was a span of 21 bases. CDR3 coding DNA: TGTGCCTCCTCCGTCCTACAGGGATCGGAGACCCAGTACTTC. Amino acid sequence: CASSVLQGSETQYF.

This clonotype occurred many times. The chain links TRBV6-2 or TRBV6-3 to TRBJ2-1; D unclear. The germline V and J ends were trimmed by 2 bases and 7 bases, with 0 bases remaining between them. Germline V lookup: CDR1 MNHEY, CDR2 SVGEGT. This CDR3 has 10 amino acids. The chain's CDR3 is CASSYNEQFF. Written as DNA, the CDR3 is TGTGCCAGCAGTTACAATGAGCAGTTCTTC.

This clonotype came up many times. The chain has TRBV12-3 or TRBV12-4 and TRBJ1-5; D is perhaps TRBD1 (6 bases). The CDR3 is 14 residues long. V lost 3 bases and J lost 7, with 13 bases in between. This chain's CDR3 is CASSFRQGKQPQHF. The CDR3 DNA sequence: TGTGCCAGCAGTTTCAGGCAGGGGAAACAGCCCCAGCATTTT.